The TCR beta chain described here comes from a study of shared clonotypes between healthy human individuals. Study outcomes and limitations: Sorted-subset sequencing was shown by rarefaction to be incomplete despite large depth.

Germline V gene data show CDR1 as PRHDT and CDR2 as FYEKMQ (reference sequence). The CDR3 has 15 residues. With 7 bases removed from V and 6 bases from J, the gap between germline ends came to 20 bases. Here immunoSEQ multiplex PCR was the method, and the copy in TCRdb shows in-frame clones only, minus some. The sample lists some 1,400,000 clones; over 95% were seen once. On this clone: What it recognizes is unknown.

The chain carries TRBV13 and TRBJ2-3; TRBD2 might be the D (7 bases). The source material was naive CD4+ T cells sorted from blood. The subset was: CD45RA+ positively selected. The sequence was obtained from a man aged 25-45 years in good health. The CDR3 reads CASTLWGGAADTQYF. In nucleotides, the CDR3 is TGTGCCAGCACCCTATGGGGGGGCGCGGCGGATACGCAGTATTTT.